This T cell receptor beta chain was identified during a study of immune evolution from preneoplasia to lung adenocarcinoma. Nucleic acids came from premalignant or tumor cells enriched by macro-dissection. The CDR3 is 14 amino acids. Germline values: CDR1 SNHLY, CDR2 FYNNEI. V lost 2 bases and J lost 3, with 8 bases in between. The assay was immunoSEQ multiplex PCR, and TCRdb's table has in-frame clones only and misses some. The repertoire holds 8,000 to 9,500 clones, with around 80% as singletons. V usage is TRBV2 and J usage is TRBJ1-5, with D tentatively TRBD1 (5 bases). This clonotype was obtained from an older donor with lung adenocarcinoma. Sequenced material: FFPE minimally invasive lung adenocarcinoma tissue. CDR3 amino acids: CASSERGVNQPQHF. The CDR3 DNA reads as TGTGCCAGCAGTGAACGGGGGGTCAATCAGCCCCAGCATTTT.